The TCR beta chain described here comes from a study of CD8+ T cells in alopecia areata. In the study overall: A 6-month period off drug followed tofacitinib, which lasted 6 to 18 months.

The germline CDR1 and CDR2 sequences are MNHNS and SASEGT. The CDR3 has 14 amino acids. After removal of 6 bases from V and 15 bases from J, the junction contained 9 bases not matched to a gene. Sequencing relied on a cDNA template that was reverse transcribed from extracted RNA. Assay: immunoSEQ multiplex PCR; the TCRdb copy retains only in-frame clones and omits some. The sample contains roughly 170,000 clones, about 60% of which appear only once. From alopecia areata patients, lesional scalp punch biopsies and peripheral blood were collected. A FACSAria was used to sort CD4+ and CD8+ T cells. These cells came from PBMCs. Only a few counts were recorded for this clone.

The V call is TRBV6-1, the J call TRBJ1-6; TRBD1 matches at 12 bases. This material consisted of CD4+ T cells sorted from blood, taken at week 0. This clonotype was sampled from a human donor with alopecia areata. CDR3 DNA sequence: TGTGCCAGCAGAGAACCCGGGACAGGGGGCCTCCTCCACTTT. It is translated as CASREPGTGGLLHF.